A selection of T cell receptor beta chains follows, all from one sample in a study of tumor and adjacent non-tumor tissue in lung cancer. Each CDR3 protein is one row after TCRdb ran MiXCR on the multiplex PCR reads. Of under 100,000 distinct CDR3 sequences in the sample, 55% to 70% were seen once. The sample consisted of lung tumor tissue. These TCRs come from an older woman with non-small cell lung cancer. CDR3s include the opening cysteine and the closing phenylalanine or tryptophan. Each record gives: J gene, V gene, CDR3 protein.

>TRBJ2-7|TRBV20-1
CSARGRAGTGARLGYEQYF
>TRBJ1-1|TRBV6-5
CASSSGRKGQGALGTEAFF
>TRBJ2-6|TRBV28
CASSSLLDRGANVLTF
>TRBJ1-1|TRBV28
CASSGTGVYTEAFF
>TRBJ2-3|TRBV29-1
CSARSQGNGKSDTQYF
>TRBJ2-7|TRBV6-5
CASSYSRKQYF
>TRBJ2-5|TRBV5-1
CASSLDRETQYF
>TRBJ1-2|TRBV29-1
CSVGDTGDYGYTF
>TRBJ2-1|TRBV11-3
CGSSLAGGNYNEQFF
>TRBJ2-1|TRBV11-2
CASSLAAGAYNGQFF
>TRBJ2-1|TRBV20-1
CSARAGSDYNEQFF
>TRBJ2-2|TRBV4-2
CASSHVRLAGRNTGELFF
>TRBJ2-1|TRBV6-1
CASSDLAGSYNEQFF
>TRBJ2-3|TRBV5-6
CVSSFGRHTDTQYF
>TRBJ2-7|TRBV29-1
CSVGDSIITYEQYF
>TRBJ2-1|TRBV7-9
CASSPRTGGYNEQFF
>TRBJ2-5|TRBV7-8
CASRMSLRETQYF
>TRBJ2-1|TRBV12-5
CANPPQPAGVGNEQFF
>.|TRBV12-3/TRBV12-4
CASNFRTSGSYNEQYF
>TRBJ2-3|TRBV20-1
CSATGNTDTQYF
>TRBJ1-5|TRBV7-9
CANTLYTGAEDQPQHF
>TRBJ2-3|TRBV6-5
CASSYSFKNTDTQYF
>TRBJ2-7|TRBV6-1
CVSTLGGARNEQYF
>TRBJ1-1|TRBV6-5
CTSRRQRNTEAFF
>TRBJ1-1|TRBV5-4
CASSREPATEAFF
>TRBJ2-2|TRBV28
CASRNLYGTNTRELFF
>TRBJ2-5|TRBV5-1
CASSLGTSDPEETQYF
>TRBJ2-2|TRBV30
CAWERCGELFF
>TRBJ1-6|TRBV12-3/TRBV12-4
CASSPQGLYNSLLHF
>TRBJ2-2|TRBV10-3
CAITWADRSGELFF
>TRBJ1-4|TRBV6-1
CASSVMDGDSTNEKLFF
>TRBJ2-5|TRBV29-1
CCAGPAGGETQYF
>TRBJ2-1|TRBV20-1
CSARVGFQGADNEQFF
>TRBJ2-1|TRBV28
CAGSETGPMENYNEQFF
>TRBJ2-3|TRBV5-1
CASSVTSGSGTDTQYF
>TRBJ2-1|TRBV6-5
CASSRGTDPNNEQIF
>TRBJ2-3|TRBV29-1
CSVEDPDRSELDTQYF
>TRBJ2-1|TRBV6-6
CPSRLTSRVYNEQFF
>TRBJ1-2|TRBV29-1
CSAPPDSTYVYTF
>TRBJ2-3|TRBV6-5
CASSYSFMNSDTKYF
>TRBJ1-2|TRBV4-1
CASTRQAPNYGCTF
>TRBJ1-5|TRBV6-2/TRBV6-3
CANSYAGAGDHQPQHF
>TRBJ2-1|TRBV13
CASSQTSDRGNSYNEQFF
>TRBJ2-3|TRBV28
CASTGTAYTDTQYF
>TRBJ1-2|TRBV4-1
CACSRQRTETDYGYTF